This T cell receptor (beta chain) emerged from a study of cytomegalovirus exposure and HLA in healthy donors. Looking at the study overall: The platform used for the roughly 120 validation repertoires matched that of the roughly 700 first-cohort repertoires, a later analysis reported.

V dropped 10 bases and J dropped 1 base, with 22 bases sitting between them. The CDR3 is 16 amino acids. Germline CDR1 SGHVS, CDR2 FNYEAQ. The study drew the donors from its roughly 120-subject validation cohort, separate from the approximately 700-subject first cohort. The assay was immunoSEQ multiplex PCR, and TCRdb's table has in-frame clones only and misses some. The sample records about 73,000 clones, approximately 95% being singletons. The rearrangement joins TRBV7-6 to TRBJ1-1; perhaps TRBD1 as D (6 bases). The receptor's source is a man between 18 and 29 years old in good health and CMV-seronegative. Sequencing used PBMCs. The CDR3 nucleotides read TGTGCCACTTCACAGGGATCCGCGATTTGGAACACTGAAGCTTTCTTT. Translation: CATSQGSAIWNTEAFF.